Each of the 14 T cell receptor beta chains below was sequenced from the same sample in a study of low-dose radiotherapy and immunotherapy resistance in tumors. First-strand cDNA relied on TRAV- and TRBV-specific primers spanning alpha and beta chains. Over approximately 20 PCR cycles, TCRs were amplified from a constant-region primer and V-primer adapter. TCRdb fed the reads into MiXCR, producing one record per CDR3 protein. The table lists around 13,000 distinct CDR3 sequences, around three fifths of them singletons. These receptors all stem from a human donor with advanced metastatic prostate, ovarian, gallbladder or colorectal cancer (not recorded which). This table probably holds off-target reads from a library built for another chain.

The V call is TRBV7-6, the J call TRBJ1-1; weak D call: TRBD1 (5 bases). This CDR3 region has 14 residues. Trimming removed 3 bases from V and 0 bases from J, with 8 bases in between. Germline-derived CDR1 and CDR2 are SGHVS and FNYEAQ. The CDR3 DNA is TGTGCCAGCAGCTTTAGGGGTATGAACACTGAAGCTTTCTTT. This gives the protein CASSFRGMNTEAFF.

The genes are TRBV5-1 and TRBJ1-1; a weak D match, TRBD1 (5 bases). Trimming cost V 3 bases and J 1 base, with 13 bases left between them. The CDR3 runs to 15 residues. Germline V gives CDR1 SGHRS, CDR2 YFSETQ. The CDR3 loop is CASSWGSYSNTEAFF. The CDR3 DNA reads as TGCGCCAGCAGCTGGGGGTCGTACTCGAACACTGAAGCTTTCTTT.

The chain has TRBV28 and TRBJ1-2; a weak D match, TRBD1 (6 bases). The CDR3 covers 13 residues. Germline values: CDR1 MDHEN, CDR2 SYDVKM. V shed 8 bases and J shed 3 bases, with 13 bases lying between them. The CDR3 region has the DNA TGTGCCAGCCGCCGTGGGGGCTACTATGGCTACACCTTC. Translated: CASRRGGYYGYTF.

The gene calls are TRBV27 and TRBJ1-2; possible D gene TRBD1, 5 bases. V lost 5 bases and J 7 bases, leaving 23 bases between the germline ends. The germline V gene encodes CDR1 MNHEY and CDR2 SMNVEV (reference sequence). This CDR3 has 16 amino acids. The CDR3 nucleotides are TGTGCCAGCAGTCCTCCACGGCAGGGCGCCGTGAGTGGCTACACCTTC. Protein product: CASSPPRQGAVSGYTF.

This clonotype occurred a few times. The chain uses TRBV7-6 and TRBJ1-3; no definite D call. CDR1 SGHVS and CDR2 FNYEAQ come from the germline V gene. The ends were cut back, 5 bases at V and 3 bases at J, with 14 bases in the middle. The CDR3 covers 15 residues. This CDR3 is CASSTSDTLGNTIYF. In DNA, the CDR3 is TGTGCCAGCAGCACTTCAGATACCCTTGGAAACACCATATATTTT.

This clonotype was counted only a few times. This chain links TRBV6-5 with TRBJ2-6; D is unclear. V dropped 5 bases and J dropped 0 bases, with 11 bases sitting between them. The CDR3 consists of 16 residues. The germline V gene encodes CDR1 MNHEY and CDR2 SVGAGI. CDR3 protein: CASSGTRTSGANVLTF. The CDR3 nucleotides read TGTGCCAGCAGTGGAACAAGGACCTCTGGGGCCAACGTCCTGACTTTC.

The chain joins TRBV2 to TRBJ1-1; unclear D gene. This CDR3 spans 17 amino acids. From germline, CDR1 is SNHLY and CDR2 FYNNEI. V was clipped by 1 base and J by 0 bases, with 15 bases between them. CDR3: CASSEVSAGVLNTEAFF. CDR3 sequence (DNA): TGTGCCAGCAGTGAAGTCTCCGCCGGAGTGCTGAACACTGAAGCTTTCTTT.

This clonotype has just a few counts. The chain combines TRBV3-1 with TRBJ1-2; 9 bases line up with TRBD1. Germline lookup yields CDR1 LGHDT and CDR2 YNNKEL (reference sequence). This CDR3 has 16 amino acids. The junction had 13 bases not matched to a gene; V was cut back by 4 bases and J by 7 bases. The CDR3 DNA is TGTGCCAGCAGCCCACTTAGGACAGGGGTTTGTGGTGGCTACACCTTC. Protein sequence: CASSPLRTGVCGGYTF.

CDR3 DNA: TGCGCCAGTACGGCGGTGGCCGGAATCGCCTACAATGAGCAGTTCTTC. As protein: CASTAVAGIAYNEQFF. The chain employs TRBV5-1 and TRBJ2-1; D unclear. V lost 8 bases and J lost 2, with 20 bases in between. The CDR3 contains 16 residues. Germline CDR1 is SGHRS and CDR2 is YFSETQ.

This chain uses TRBV7-8 with TRBJ2-1; 8 bases align to TRBD2. Germline V lookup: CDR1 SGHVS, CDR2 FQNEAQ. Germline trimming cut 5 bases from V and 3 bases from J; bases unmatched to any gene: 6. CDR3 length: 15 amino acids. CDR3 bases: TGTGCCAGCAGCCCAGGGACTAGGGGCTACAATGAGCAGTTCTTC. Translated: CASSPGTRGYNEQFF.

The J gene is TRBJ2-7, the V gene TRBV12-3 or TRBV12-4, with TRBD2 matching 8 bases. Trimming cost V 5 bases and J 6 bases; bases outside gene matches: 9. The CDR3 sequence is 14 residues long. For the CDR3, the DNA is TGTGCCAGCAGTACTAGCGGCCCCTCCGGCGAGCAGTACTTC. It translates to CASSTSGPSGEQYF.

This clonotype was seen a few times. The chain is built from TRBV5-1 and TRBJ2-3; TRBD2 aligns across 10 bases. Germline CDR1 and CDR2: SGHRS and YFSETQ. With 4 bases clipped from V and 1 base from J, the junction kept 3 bases outside the gene matches. The length of the CDR3 is 15 residues. The CDR3 coding sequence is TGCGCCAGCAGCCAGCTAGCGGGAGGCACAGATACGCAGTATTTT. Its protein product is CASSQLAGGTDTQYF. Looking up the rest from reference TRBV5-1 and TRBJ2-3 gives the full variable domain: KAGVTQTPRYLIKTRGQQVTLSCSPISGHRSVSWYQQTPGQGLQFLFEYFSETQRNKGNFPGRFSGRQFSNSRSEMNVSTLELGDSALYLCASSQLAGGTDTQYFGPGTRLTVL.

A few counts support this clonotype. The rearrangement links TRBV28 to TRBJ2-5; 8 bases line up with TRBD2. The length of the CDR3 is 18 residues. Trimming at V came to 3 bases and at J to 1 base, leaving 13 bases not matched to a gene. Germline V gives CDR1 MDHEN, CDR2 SYDVKM. CDR3 protein: CASSFPIAAGEIQETQYF. The CDR3 nucleotides are TGTGCCAGCAGTTTCCCAATTGCAGCGGGGGAGATCCAAGAGACCCAGTACTTC.

This clonotype showed up just a few times. J is TRBJ1-2 and V is TRBV19; D gene unclear. The CDR3 runs to 12 residues. Germline V gene lookup returns CDR1 LNHDA and CDR2 SQIVND (reference sequence). V lost 0 bases and J 8 bases, leaving 7 bases between the germline ends. In nucleotides, the CDR3 is TGTGCCAGTAGTATAGAGCTCGGAGGCTACACCTTC. This gives the protein CASSIELGGYTF. Drawing the rest from reference TRBV19 and TRBJ1-2, the complete variable domain is DGGITQSPKYLFRKEGQNVTLSCEQNLNHDAMYWYRQDPGQGLRLIYYSQIVNDFQKGDIAEGYSVSREKKESFPLTVTSAQKNPTAFYLCASSIELGGYTFGSGTRLTVV.